The clone carrying this TCR beta chain came up a few times. Its antigen is undetermined. This record comes from a study of T cells in localized non-small cell lung cancer. Study-level points and caveats: Adjacent lung tissue had a median about 52 of the top 100 clones found in the tumor. Exceeding tumor, uninvolved adjacent lung had the highest T cell clonality. Greater T cell density in blood accompanied longer overall survival.

Germline CDR1 is MDHEN and CDR2 is SYDVKM. The CDR3 totals 16 residues. J was trimmed by 4 bases and V by 3 bases; bases with no gene match: 2. Adjacent lung was taken at least 2 cm from the tumor margin, free of atypia. Clones were sequenced by immunoSEQ multiplex PCR, and TCRdb holds only the in-frame ones, with some missing. The sample holds about 1,800 clones, around a sixth seen once. Sequenced material: normal lung tissue next to the tumor, taken before any cancer treatment. J is TRBJ2-2 and V is TRBV28; TRBD2 aligns across 13 bases. The receptor comes from a man aged 40 to 75 with stage II squamous cell lung carcinoma. The chain's CDR3 is CASSFRTSGGTGELFF. The CDR3 nucleotides are TGTGCCAGCAGTTTCCGGACTAGCGGGGGCACCGGGGAGCTGTTTTTT. The full variable domain, in which reference TRBV28 and TRBJ2-2 provide the parts outside the CDR3, is DVKVTQSSRYLVKRTGEKVFLECVQDMDHENMFWYRQDPGLGLRLIYFSYDVKMKEKGDIPEGYSVSREKKERFSLILESASTNQTSMYLCASSFRTSGGTGELFFGEGSRLTVL.